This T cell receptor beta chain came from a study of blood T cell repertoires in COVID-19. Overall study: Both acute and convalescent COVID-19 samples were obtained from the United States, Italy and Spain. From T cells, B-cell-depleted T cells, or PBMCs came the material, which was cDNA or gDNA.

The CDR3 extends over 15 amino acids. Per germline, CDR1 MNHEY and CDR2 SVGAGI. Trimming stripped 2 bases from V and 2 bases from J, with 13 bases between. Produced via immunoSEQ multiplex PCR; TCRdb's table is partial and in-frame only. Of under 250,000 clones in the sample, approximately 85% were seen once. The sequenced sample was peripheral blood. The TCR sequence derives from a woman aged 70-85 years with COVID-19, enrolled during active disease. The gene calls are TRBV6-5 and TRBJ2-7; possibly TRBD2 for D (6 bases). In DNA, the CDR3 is TGTGCCAGCAGTTACAGGGTCGGGGAGGCCTACGAGCAGTACTTC. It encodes CASSYRVGEAYEQYF.